This T cell receptor (beta chain) was identified in a study of vaccination and CD4 T cells after COVID-19. Across the study: Four females and six males made up the convalescents, with two Hispanic. Convalescent patients gave post-COVID blood a median approximately 100 days post-diagnosis, range 35 to 161.

Indicated treatment: roughly ten-day PBMC culture with coronavirus spike peptide pools or control peptides (ViraFEST assay). A remark on this clonotype: Its antigen remains unknown.

Scientists ran DNA taken from cultured CD4+ T cells through the Oncomine TCR Beta short-read assay for sequencing. CD4+ T cells were cultured, and genomic DNA was extracted from them. TCRdb fed the PCR reads into MiXCR, producing one record per CDR3 protein. The repertoire holds about 20,000 distinct CDR3 sequences, with 45% to 55% as singletons. CDR3 size: 12 residues. Germline V gene lookup returns CDR1 DFQATT and CDR2 SNEGSKA (reference sequence). V lost 7 bases and J lost 3, with 12 bases in between. Input material: CD4+ T cells from blood, cultured in vitro. The TCR originated in a human donor who had recovered from COVID-19. V gene TRBV20-1 combines with J gene TRBJ1-2, with unresolved D. DNA of the CDR3: TGCAGTGGGGGAGCTACAGACTATGGCTACACCTTC. Its protein product is CSGGATDYGYTF.